The 11 T cell receptor beta chains reported below all come from one sample, sequenced in a study of molecular identifiers for immune sequencing clone quantification. TCRdb re-derived calls from the PCR reads in MiXCR, one entry per CDR3 protein. The sample has under 800,000 distinct CDR3 sequences, about 25% seen once. The sample taken for sequencing was naive CD8+ T cells from blood, with Jurkat cell RNA spiked in. Subset here: FACS-sorted CD8+CD4-CCR7+CD45RA+ naive T cells. All receptors come from a human donor in good health. Some libraries in this study had Jurkat cell RNA spiked in.

A remark on this clonotype: A much bigger clone sits one base away, suggesting this may be a read error. The rearrangement joins TRBV9 to TRBJ1-3; the D is unclear. CDR1 and CDR2 from the germline V gene are SGDLS and YYNGEE. There are 13 residues in the CDR3. CDR3 sequence (DNA): TGTGCCTGCAGTGGGTCCTCTGGAAACACCATATATTTT. Encoded protein: CACSGSSGNTIYF. Drawing the rest from reference TRBV9 and TRBJ1-3, the complete variable domain is DSGVTQTPKHLITATGQRVTLRCSPRSGDLSVYWYQQSLDQGLQFLIQYYNGEERAKGNILERFSAQQFPDLHSELNLSSLELGDSALYFCACSGSSGNTIYFGEGSWLTVV.

Many counts were recorded for this clonotype. The chain links TRBV5-5 to TRBJ2-5; possible D gene TRBD2, 6 bases. V lost 4 bases to trimming and J lost 5 bases, with 18 bases between them. The CDR3 runs 15 residues. CDR1 and CDR2 from the germline V gene are SGHKS and YYEKEE (reference sequence). The CDR3 is CASSLGTSSIETQYF. The CDR3 DNA sequence: TGTGCCAGCAGCCTAGGGACTTCCTCCATCGAGACCCAGTACTTC.

This clonotype came up many times. This chain links TRBV5-6 with TRBJ1-1, with a weak D call TRBD1 (5 bases). Germline assignment: CDR1 SGHDT and CDR2 YYEEEE. V was cut by 4 bases and J by 1 base, with 23 bases left in between. This CDR3 has 18 residues. CDR3 nucleotide sequence: TGTGCCAGCAGCGGTGTTACGACAGACCAGATTTCGAACACTGAAGCTTTCTTT. This translates into CASSGVTTDQISNTEAFF.

In this sample, this clonotype turned up many times. The V gene is TRBV7-9, the J gene TRBJ1-1; 9 bases line up with TRBD1. Trimming at V came to 5 bases and at J to 7 bases, leaving 5 bases not matched to a gene. The CDR3 consists of 13 residues. Germline CDR1 is SEHNR and CDR2 is FQNEAQ (reference sequence). In nucleotides, the CDR3 is TGTGCCAGCAGCGGGGACAGGGCCTATGAAGCTTTCTTT. It translates to CASSGDRAYEAFF.

As regards this clonotype: The junction does not match germline at one end; this may be a read error. The chain has TRBV5-6 and TRBJ2-3; D not resolved. Germline CDR1 reads SGHDT; CDR2 reads YYEEEE. The CDR3 spans 16 residues. CDR3 protein: CAGSPTAFEFADTQYF. CDR3 in DNA: TGTGCCGGCAGCCCGACCGCTTTTGAATTCGCAGATACGCAGTATTTT.

The sample holds a few counts of this clonotype. The chain combines TRBV9 with TRBJ1-2; D possibly corresponds to TRBD1 (6 bases). CDR3 size: 14 residues. Trimming stripped 0 bases from V and 5 bases from J, with 11 bases between. The germline CDR1 and CDR2 sequences are SGDLS and YYNGEE. The CDR3 reads CASSVAGATYGYTF. CDR3 nucleotides: TGTGCCAGCAGCGTAGCAGGGGCCACTTATGGCTACACCTTC.

This clonotype was counted at least ten times. V is TRBV4-3 and J is TRBJ2-5, with 8 bases that match TRBD2. The CDR3 is made up of 15 amino acids. Per germline, CDR1 LGHNA and CDR2 YSLEER. Germline trimming cut 2 bases from V and 5 bases from J; bases unmatched to any gene: 7. The CDR3, as DNA: TGCGCCAGCAGCCAAAGTGCGGGAGGAGGGGAGACCCAGTACTTC. Its protein is CASSQSAGGGETQYF.

The rearrangement links TRBV27 to TRBJ1-2; no definite D call. CDR3 length equals 13 residues. Germline CDR1 is MNHEY and CDR2 is SMNVEV (reference sequence). V gave up 3 bases and J gave up 2 bases, with 7 bases separating them. For the CDR3, the DNA is TGTGCCAGCAGTTTTAACAGCAACTATGGCTACACCTTC. Translating gives CASSFNSNYGYTF.

There are many counts of this clonotype. This chain joins TRBV25-1 and TRBJ2-7, with 7 bases fitting TRBD1. Germline V gene data show CDR1 as MGHDK and CDR2 as SYGVNS. CDR3 length: 15 residues. V dropped 6 bases and J dropped 0; count of bases not matched to a gene: 8. Here the CDR3 reads CASSLSRGLSYEQYF. In DNA form, the CDR3 reads TGTGCCAGCAGCCTCTCAAGGGGGCTCTCCTACGAGCAGTACTTC.

The sample holds many counts of this clonotype. The chain has TRBV12-5 and TRBJ2-3, with 14 bases identical to TRBD2. CDR1 and CDR2 from the germline V gene are LGHNT and FRNRAP. V lost 7 bases and J lost 6; bases outside the gene matches: 9. The CDR3 is 16 residues long. The CDR3 region is CASAIGLAGGLDTQYF. The CDR3 bases are TGTGCTAGTGCCATAGGACTAGCGGGGGGACTTGATACGCAGTATTTT.

This clonotype was recorded many times. This chain connects TRBV4-1 to TRBJ1-4; 8 bases are a match to TRBD1. V was clipped by 1 base and J by 8 bases; unmatched bases: 3. This CDR3 has 14 residues. The germline CDR1 and CDR2 sequences are MGHRA and YSYEKL. CDR3 coding DNA: TGCGCCAGCAGCCAAGCGACAGGGGAGGAAAAACTGTTTTTT. It specifies CASSQATGEEKLFF.